This is a list of T cell receptor beta chains from one sample in a study of blood T cells in healthy people across ages. TCRdb reanalysed the 5' RACE reads using MiXCR and keeps one entry per CDR3 protein. The table includes more than 500,000 distinct CDR3 sequences, about 28% detected once. The same specimen was also included in a second study, on T cells of mothers and their children.

Sequenced: blood. These TCRs come from a boy between 2 and 10 years old in good health. CDR3s include the opening cysteine and the closing phenylalanine or tryptophan. The D gene is left open where the match is weak. Some rows mark clone size as missing; the rest say once, few, many or name a class of expanded clone.

D: TRBD1; size: few; J: TRBJ1-1; V: TRBV5-4; DNA: TGTGCCAGCAGGTTCAGGGGGCTGAACACTGAGGCTTTCTTT; CDR3: CASRFRGLNTEAFF
D: TRBD1; size: .; J: TRBJ1-6; V: TRBV28; DNA: TGTGCCAGCAGCTCCGGAGGGGGCAGTAATTCACCCCTCCACTTT; CDR3: CASSSGGGSNSPLHF
D: TRBD2; size: .; J: TRBJ2-7; V: TRBV9; DNA: TGTGCCAGCAGCGTAGCGGCGGGGGGCAACTACGAGCAGTACTTC; CDR3: CASSVAAGGNYEQYF
D: .; size: .; J: TRBJ1-2; V: TRBV27; DNA: TGTGCCAGCAGTTTTGGGGGGAACTATGGCTACACCTTC; CDR3: CASSFGGNYGYTF
D: TRBD1; size: many; J: TRBJ2-7; V: TRBV19; DNA: TGTGCCAGCAGTCGGACAGGGAGCTCCTACGAGCAGTACTTC; CDR3: CASSRTGSSYEQYF
D: .; size: few; J: TRBJ2-3; V: TRBV6-5; DNA: TGTGCCAGCAGTTCGCTCACAGATACGCAGTATTTT; CDR3: CASSSLTDTQYF
D: .; size: many; J: TRBJ2-5; V: TRBV18; DNA: TGTGCCAGCTCACCGGGCGGCAGAGTCCAAGAGACCCAGTACTTC; CDR3: CASSPGGRVQETQYF
D: .; size: .; J: TRBJ1-2; V: TRBV29-1; DNA: TGCAGCGTTGTGAGGTGGGATGACTATGGCTACACCTTC; CDR3: CSVVRWDDYGYTF
D: .; size: .; J: TRBJ1-5; V: TRBV7-2; DNA: TGTGCCAGCAGCTTAGGTGTGGGGCGGGGTCAGCCCCAGCATTTT; CDR3: CASSLGVGRGQPQHF
D: TRBD1; size: few; J: TRBJ1-1; V: TRBV9; DNA: TGTGCCAGCAGCCCCACGACAGGGAGCGGCGCTGAAGCTTTCTTT; CDR3: CASSPTTGSGAEAFF
D: .; size: .; J: TRBJ2-2; V: TRBV6-6; DNA: TGTGCCAGCAGTTATTTTGGGAACACCGGGGAGCTGTTTTTT; CDR3: CASSYFGNTGELFF
D: .; size: .; J: TRBJ2-5; V: TRBV18; DNA: TGTGCCAGCTCACCGCGTCCACGGCAAGAGACCCAGTACTTC; CDR3: CASSPRPRQETQYF
D: TRBD2; size: .; J: TRBJ2-2; V: TRBV7-6; DNA: TGTGCCAGCAGCTTAGCAGTGACTAGCGGGAGCGGGGAGCTGTTTTTT; CDR3: CASSLAVTSGSGELFF
D: .; size: .; J: TRBJ2-7; V: TRBV20-1; DNA: TGCAGTGCTAGAGATCCGGCTAGCCCCTACGAGCAGTACTTC; CDR3: CSARDPASPYEQYF
D: .; size: .; J: TRBJ2-1; V: TRBV25-1; DNA: TGTGCCAGCAGTGATCTCGTTAACAATGAGCAGTTCTTC; CDR3: CASSDLVNNEQFF
D: .; size: .; J: TRBJ2-1; V: TRBV6-5; DNA: TGTGCCAGCAGTTACGGCGGCTGGGAGCAGTTCTTC; CDR3: CASSYGGWEQFF
D: TRBD1; size: few; J: TRBJ2-4; V: TRBV20-1; DNA: TGCAGTGCTGGGACAGTTCCGTTAGCCAAAAACATTCAGTACTTC; CDR3: CSAGTVPLAKNIQYF
D: TRBD1; size: .; J: TRBJ2-2; V: TRBV3-1; DNA: TGTGCCAGCAGTCATGGACAGGGGGTTGCCGGGGAGCTGTTTTTT; CDR3: CASSHGQGVAGELFF
D: .; size: many; J: TRBJ2-7; V: TRBV12-3/TRBV12-4; DNA: TGTGCCAGCAGTTCCCGGGGACAAGCCTTCTACGAGCAGTACTTC; CDR3: CASSSRGQAFYEQYF
D: .; size: .; J: TRBJ1-2; V: TRBV3-1; DNA: TGTGCCAGCAGCTTCGGGACCCTTGGTGGCTACACCTTC; CDR3: CASSFGTLGGYTF
D: .; size: few; J: TRBJ2-5; V: TRBV7-8; DNA: TGTGCCAGCAGCTTAGGGTTTGCCGGGGAGACCCAGTACTTC; CDR3: CASSLGFAGETQYF
D: .; size: .; J: TRBJ1-1; V: TRBV10-3; DNA: TGTGCCATCAGACACAGGGAAATGAACACTGAAGCTTTCTTT; CDR3: CAIRHREMNTEAFF
D: .; size: .; J: TRBJ1-2; V: TRBV20-1; DNA: TGCAGTGCTAGAGATCAAGGTGGCTACACCTTC; CDR3: CSARDQGGYTF
D: .; size: few; J: TRBJ1-6; V: TRBV4-2; DNA: TGTGCCAGCAGCCAAGATATTCGGGCGGGCTCACCCCTCCACTTT; CDR3: CASSQDIRAGSPLHF
D: .; size: .; J: TRBJ1-2; V: TRBV28; DNA: TGTGCCAGCAGTTTCCCCGGGCAGCCTAACTATGGCTACACCTTC; CDR3: CASSFPGQPNYGYTF
D: .; size: .; J: TRBJ2-3; V: TRBV7-9; DNA: TGTGCCAGCAGCTCCGGGAGTCCCACAGATACGCAGTATTTT; CDR3: CASSSGSPTDTQYF
D: .; size: .; J: TRBJ1-2; V: TRBV20-1; DNA: TGCAGTGCTGCGGTAGTCCAGCCCGGCTATGGCTACACCTTC; CDR3: CSAAVVQPGYGYTF
D: .; size: .; J: TRBJ1-1; V: TRBV12-3/TRBV12-4; DNA: TGTGCCAGCAGTTTAGACGGGGAGAACACTGAAGCTTTCTTT; CDR3: CASSLDGENTEAFF
D: .; size: many; J: TRBJ2-3; V: TRBV13; DNA: TGTGCCAGCAGCGGCCCCACAGGGAAAGGACGCACAGATACGCAGTATTTT; CDR3: CASSGPTGKGRTDTQYF
D: .; size: .; J: TRBJ2-5; V: TRBV20-1; DNA: TGCAGTGCTATAAGGAGCGAGACCCAGTACTTC; CDR3: CSAIRSETQYF
D: .; size: .; J: TRBJ1-1; V: TRBV12-3/TRBV12-4; DNA: TGTGCCAGCAGTACACAGATTTTAGGCACTGAAGCTTTCTTT; CDR3: CASSTQILGTEAFF
D: .; size: many; J: TRBJ1-1; V: TRBV6-1; DNA: TGTGCCAGCAGTGAAGAAATGCAGGGAAGACCTGAAGCTTTCTTT; CDR3: CASSEEMQGRPEAFF
D: TRBD2; size: few; J: TRBJ2-3; V: TRBV2; DNA: TGTGCCAGTCGGAGACTAGCGGGGGGGCCGGAGACGCAGTATTTT; CDR3: CASRRLAGGPETQYF
D: .; size: .; J: TRBJ2-7; V: TRBV6-5; DNA: TGTGCCAGCAGTTACTCGAGGGGGGCCTACGAGCAGTACTTC; CDR3: CASSYSRGAYEQYF
D: .; size: .; J: TRBJ2-7; V: TRBV20-1; DNA: TGCAGTGCTAGAGACCCGAGAACCCAGAGCTCCTACGAGCAGTACTTC; CDR3: CSARDPRTQSSYEQYF
D: TRBD2; size: few; J: TRBJ2-5; V: TRBV7-7; DNA: TGTGCCAGCAGCCCCCGGGAGGACCAAGAGACCCAGTACTTC; CDR3: CASSPREDQETQYF
D: TRBD1; size: few; J: TRBJ2-4; V: TRBV7-2; DNA: TGTGCCAGCAGCCTGGACAGGGGAGGAATAAACATTCAGTACTTC; CDR3: CASSLDRGGINIQYF
D: TRBD2; size: many; J: TRBJ2-5; V: TRBV7-9; DNA: TGTGCCAGCAGCTTAGGAGCGGGGAATCGAGAGACCCAGTACTTC; CDR3: CASSLGAGNRETQYF
D: .; size: many; J: TRBJ2-4; V: TRBV5-1; DNA: TGCGCCAGCAGCTTGGGGGGAATCACAAACATTCAGTACTTC; CDR3: CASSLGGITNIQYF
D: .; size: .; J: TRBJ2-1; V: TRBV3-1; DNA: TGTGCCAGCAGCCCCGACCATGGCAACAATGAGCAGTTCTTC; CDR3: CASSPDHGNNEQFF
D: .; size: .; J: TRBJ1-2; V: TRBV19; DNA: TGTGCCAGTAATGAGGGCTATGGCTACACCTTC; CDR3: CASNEGYGYTF
D: TRBD2; size: .; J: TRBJ2-1; V: TRBV7-2; DNA: TGTGCCAGCAGCTTAGTGTCAGCGGGAGGTGATGAGCAGTTCTTC; CDR3: CASSLVSAGGDEQFF